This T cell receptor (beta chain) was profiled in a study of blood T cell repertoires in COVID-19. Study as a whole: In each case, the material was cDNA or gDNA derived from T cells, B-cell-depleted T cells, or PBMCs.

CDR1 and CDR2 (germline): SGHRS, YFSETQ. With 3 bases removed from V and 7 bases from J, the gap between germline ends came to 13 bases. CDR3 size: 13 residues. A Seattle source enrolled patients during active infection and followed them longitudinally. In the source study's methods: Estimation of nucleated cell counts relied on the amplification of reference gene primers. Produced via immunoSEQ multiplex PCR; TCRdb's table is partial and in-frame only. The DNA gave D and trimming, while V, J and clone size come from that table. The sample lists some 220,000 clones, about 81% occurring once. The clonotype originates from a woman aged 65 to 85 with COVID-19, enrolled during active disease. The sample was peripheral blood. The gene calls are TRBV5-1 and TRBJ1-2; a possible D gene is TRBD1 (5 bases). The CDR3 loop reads CASSYYQGSGYTF. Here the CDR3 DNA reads TGCGCCAGCAGCTATTACCAGGGTTCTGGCTACACCTTC.